This record looks at one T cell receptor (beta chain) sequence and its context. This entry is derived from a study of blood T cell repertoires in COVID-19. Study-wide context: COVID-19 samples collected from the United States, Italy and Spain covered acute and convalescent phases.

The CDR3 contains 19 residues. With V trimmed by 2 bases and J by 2 bases, 18 bases remained unmatched. Germline CDR1 and CDR2: SGHRS and YFSETQ. Method: immunoSEQ multiplex PCR; TCRdb's copy keeps in-frame clones and lacks some. The data contain under 30,000 clones, around 96% of them singletons. The receptor comes from a human donor with active COVID-19. The donor label of this sample is uncertain. V usage is TRBV5-1 and J usage is TRBJ2-7; 8 positions agree with TRBD2. Input material: peripheral blood. The CDR3 region is CASSFGGGSRANFPYEQYF. The DNA of the CDR3 is TGCGCCAGCAGCTTTGGCGGGGGGAGTAGGGCCAACTTCCCCTACGAGCAGTACTTC.